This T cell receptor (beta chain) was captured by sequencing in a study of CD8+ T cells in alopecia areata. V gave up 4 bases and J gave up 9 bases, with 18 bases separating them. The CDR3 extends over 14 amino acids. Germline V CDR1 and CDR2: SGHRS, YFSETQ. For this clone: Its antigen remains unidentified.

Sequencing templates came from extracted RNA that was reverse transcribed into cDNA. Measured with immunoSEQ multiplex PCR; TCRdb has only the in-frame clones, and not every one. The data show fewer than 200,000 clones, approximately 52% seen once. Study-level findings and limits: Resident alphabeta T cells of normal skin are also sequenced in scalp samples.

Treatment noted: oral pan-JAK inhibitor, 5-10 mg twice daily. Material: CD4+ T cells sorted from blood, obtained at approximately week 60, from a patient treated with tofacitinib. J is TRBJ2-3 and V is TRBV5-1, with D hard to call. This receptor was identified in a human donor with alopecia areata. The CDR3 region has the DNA TGCGCCAGCAGCGTAAACCTCGGACGGACGACGCAGTATTTT. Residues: CASSVNLGRTTQYF.